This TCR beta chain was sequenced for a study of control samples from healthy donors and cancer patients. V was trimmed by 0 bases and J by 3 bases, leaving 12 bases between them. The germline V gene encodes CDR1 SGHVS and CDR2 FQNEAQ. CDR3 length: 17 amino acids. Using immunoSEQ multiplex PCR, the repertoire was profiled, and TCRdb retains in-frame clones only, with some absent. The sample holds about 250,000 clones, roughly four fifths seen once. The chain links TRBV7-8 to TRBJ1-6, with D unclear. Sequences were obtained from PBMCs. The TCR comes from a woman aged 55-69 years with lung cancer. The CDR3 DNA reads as TGTGCCAGCAGCTTAGCGCGTCCGGGGATCTATAATTCACCCCTCCACTTT. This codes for CASSLARPGIYNSPLHF.